A single sample is the source of the 13 T cell receptor beta chains below, sequenced in a study of blood T cell repertoires in COVID-19. Measured with immunoSEQ multiplex PCR; TCRdb has only the in-frame clones, and not every one. The sample lists hundreds of thousands of clones; more than 80% were seen once. Sequenced input: peripheral blood. The receptor source for this set is a woman aged 25 to 39 with active or convalescent COVID-19.

The chain combines TRBV11-2 with TRBJ2-2; weak D call: TRBD1 (5 bases). Trimming shortened V by 0 bases and J by 6 bases, and 14 bases separated the two germline ends. Germline V lookup: CDR1 SGHAT, CDR2 FQNNGV. CDR3 length: 16 amino acids. For the CDR3, the DNA is TGTGCCAGCAGCTTAGATGGGGCGTTTAACTCCGGGGAGCTGTTTTTT. Protein: CASSLDGAFNSGELFF.

The chain joins TRBV14 to TRBJ1-2, with a weak D call TRBD1 (5 bases). The CDR3 spans 16 residues. The V and J ends lost 4 bases and 3 bases respectively, with 18 bases between them. Germline V gene lookup returns CDR1 SGHDN and CDR2 FVKESK. CDR3 region: CASSLLAGQGDYGYTF. The CDR3 DNA reads TGTGCCAGCAGCCTCCTGGCAGGACAAGGGGACTATGGCTACACCTTC. Looking up the rest from reference TRBV14 and TRBJ1-2 gives the full variable domain: EAGVTQFPSHSVIEKGQTVTLRCDPISGHDNLYWYRRVMGKEIKFLLHFVKESKQDESGMPNNRFLAERTGGTYSTLKVQPAELEDSGVYFCASSLLAGQGDYGYTFGSGTRLTVV.

The chain combines TRBV6-5 with TRBJ2-1; D is possibly TRBD2 (6 bases). The CDR3 has 14 residues. Trimming stripped 8 bases from V and 6 bases from J, with 17 bases between. Germline V gene lookup returns CDR1 MNHEY and CDR2 SVGAGI. This CDR3 reads CASLPRDSRNEQFF. CDR3 sequence (DNA): TGTGCCAGCTTACCCCGGGACTCGCGCAATGAGCAGTTCTTC.

This rearrangement joins TRBV30 to TRBJ2-3; 8 bases are shared with TRBD2. The germline gives CDR1 GTSNPN, CDR2 SVGIG (reference sequence). V gave up 0 bases and J gave up 5 bases; unmatched junction bases: 1. This CDR3 has 13 residues. The CDR3 region is CAWSVREGDTQYF. In DNA form, the CDR3 reads TGTGCCTGGAGTGTACGGGAGGGAGATACGCAGTATTTT.

The chain employs TRBV13 and TRBJ2-1; a possible D gene is TRBD2 (5 bases). Germline V gene sequence: CDR1 PRHDT, CDR2 FYEKMQ (reference sequence). The V gene lost 3 bases and the J gene lost 6 bases, with 12 bases spanning the gap. The CDR3 spans 14 residues. CDR3 nucleotides: TGTGCCAGCAGCTTTGGCCTAGCCGGCAATGAGCAGTTCTTC. Residues: CASSFGLAGNEQFF.

The rearrangement joins TRBV19 to TRBJ1-2, with TRBD1 identical over 12 bases. Trimming removed 3 bases from V and 4 bases from J; junction bases left unmatched: 9. Germline V gives CDR1 LNHDA, CDR2 SQIVND (reference sequence). CDR3 length equals 17 residues. CDR3 sequence reads: CASSMSGGTGGIYGYTF. In DNA form, the CDR3 reads TGTGCCAGTAGTATGTCGGGGGGGACAGGGGGCATCTATGGCTACACCTTC.

V is TRBV10-3 and J is TRBJ2-7, with D perhaps matching TRBD1 (6 bases). This CDR3 spans 14 amino acids. The germline V gene has CDR1 ENHRY and CDR2 SYGVKD. The germline V and J ends were trimmed by 3 bases and 2 bases, with 11 bases remaining between them. Written as DNA, the CDR3 is TGTGCCATCAGTGACAGGGGATCGACCTACGAGCAGTACTTC. Its protein is CAISDRGSTYEQYF.

The chain carries TRBV5-5 and TRBJ2-5; perhaps TRBD2 as D (6 bases). CDR3 size: 14 residues. Trimming took 4 bases from V and 4 from J, leaving 14 bases between them. Germline CDR1 and CDR2: SGHKS and YYEKEE (reference sequence). This chain's CDR3 is CASSQAGSVETQYF. The CDR3 DNA sequence: TGTGCCAGCAGCCAGGCGGGGAGTGTAGAGACCCAGTACTTC.

The count of this clone is one. The chain uses TRBV11-2 and TRBJ2-5; D might be TRBD1 (5 bases). In germline, CDR1 is SGHAT, CDR2 FQNNGV. This CDR3 has 15 residues. V lost 0 bases, J lost 2 bases, and 10 bases lay in between. The CDR3 DNA follows: TGTGCCAGCAGCTTAGATCGGGCAGGGCAAGAGACCCAGTACTTC. Residues: CASSLDRAGQETQYF.

The chain couples TRBV27 to TRBJ2-7; TRBD1 might be the D (6 bases). The CDR3 totals 15 residues. V lost 3 bases, J lost 0 bases, and 12 bases lay in between. Germline CDR1 and CDR2: MNHEY and SMNVEV (reference sequence). CDR3 nucleotide sequence: TGTGCCAGCAGTTTTGGAGGACAGAACTCCTACGAGCAGTACTTC. Residues: CASSFGGQNSYEQYF.

The rearrangement joins TRBV30 to TRBJ1-5, with 12 bases lining up with TRBD1. This CDR3 contains 18 residues. Germline CDR1 reads GTSNPN; CDR2 reads SVGIG (reference sequence). V dropped 1 base and J dropped 2; count of bases not matched to a gene: 9. The CDR3 coding sequence is TGTGCCTGGAGTGCCCCGGGACAGGGGGCGCAGGGCAATCAGCCCCAGCATTTT. This sequence encodes CAWSAPGQGAQGNQPQHF.

The rearrangement uses TRBV5-6 and TRBJ2-3; D might be TRBD2 (7 bases). V dropped 2 bases and J dropped 6 bases, with 10 bases sitting between them. CDR1 SGHDT and CDR2 YYEEEE come from the germline V gene. This CDR3 comprises 13 residues. CDR3 region: CASSFGGPDTQYF. As DNA, the CDR3 is TGTGCCAGCAGCTTCGGGGGGCCCGATACGCAGTATTTT.

This clone was detected only once. The chain links TRBV5-5 to TRBJ1-5; D perhaps matches TRBD1 (6 bases). From germline, CDR1 is SGHKS and CDR2 YYEKEE (reference sequence). Trimming took 0 bases from V and 6 from J, leaving 10 bases between them. The CDR3 consists of 14 residues. The CDR3 region is CASSLGGPGQPQHF. CDR3 bases: TGTGCCAGCAGCTTGGGGGGGCCCGGTCAGCCCCAGCATTTT.